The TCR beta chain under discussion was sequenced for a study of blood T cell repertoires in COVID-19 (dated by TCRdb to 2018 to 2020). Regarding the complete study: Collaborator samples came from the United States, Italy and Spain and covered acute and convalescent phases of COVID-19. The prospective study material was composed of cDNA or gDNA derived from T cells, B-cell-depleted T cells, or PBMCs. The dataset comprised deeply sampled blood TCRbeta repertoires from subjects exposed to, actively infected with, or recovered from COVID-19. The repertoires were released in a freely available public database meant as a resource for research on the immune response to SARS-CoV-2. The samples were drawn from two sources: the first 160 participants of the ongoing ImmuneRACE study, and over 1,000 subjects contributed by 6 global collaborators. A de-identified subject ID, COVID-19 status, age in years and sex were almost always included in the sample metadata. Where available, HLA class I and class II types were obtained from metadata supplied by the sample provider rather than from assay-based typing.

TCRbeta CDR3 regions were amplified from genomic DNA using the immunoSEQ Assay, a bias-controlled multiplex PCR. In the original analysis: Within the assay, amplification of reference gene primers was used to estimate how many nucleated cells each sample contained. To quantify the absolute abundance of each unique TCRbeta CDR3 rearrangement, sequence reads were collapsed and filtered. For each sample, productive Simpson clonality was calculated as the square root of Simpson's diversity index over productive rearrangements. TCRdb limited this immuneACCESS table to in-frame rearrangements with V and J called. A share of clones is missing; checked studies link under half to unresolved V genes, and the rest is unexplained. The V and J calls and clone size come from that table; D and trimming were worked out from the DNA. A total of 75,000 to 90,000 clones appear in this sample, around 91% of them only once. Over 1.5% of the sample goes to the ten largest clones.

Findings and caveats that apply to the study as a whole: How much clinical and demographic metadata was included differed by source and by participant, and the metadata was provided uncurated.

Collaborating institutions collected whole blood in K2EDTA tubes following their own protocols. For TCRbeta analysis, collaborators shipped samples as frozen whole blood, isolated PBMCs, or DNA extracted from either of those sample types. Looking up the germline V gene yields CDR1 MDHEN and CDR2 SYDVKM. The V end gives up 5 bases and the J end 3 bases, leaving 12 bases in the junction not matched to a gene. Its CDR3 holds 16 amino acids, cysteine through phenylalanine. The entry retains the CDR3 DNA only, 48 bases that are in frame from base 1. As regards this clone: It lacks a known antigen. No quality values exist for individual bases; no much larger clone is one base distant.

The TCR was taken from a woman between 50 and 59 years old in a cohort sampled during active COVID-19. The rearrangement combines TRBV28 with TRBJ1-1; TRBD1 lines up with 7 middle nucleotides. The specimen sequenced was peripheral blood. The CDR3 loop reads CASSRTSGGGDTEAFF. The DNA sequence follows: TGTGCCAGCAGTCGAACCTCAGGGGGAGGAGACACTGAAGCTTTCTTT. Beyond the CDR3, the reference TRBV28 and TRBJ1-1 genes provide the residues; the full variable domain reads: DVKVTQSSRYLVKRTGEKVFLECVQDMDHENMFWYRQDPGLGLRLIYFSYDVKMKEKGDIPEGYSVSREKKERFSLILESASTNQTSMYLCASSRTSGGGDTEAFFGQGTRLTVV.